This TCR beta chain was found in a study of blood T cells in healthy people across ages. Primers used in a second PCR of about 7 to 12 cycles were a sample-barcoded 5' primer and a J-beta primer mix. TCRdb re-called the 5' RACE reads through MiXCR, storing one row per CDR3 protein. The sample shows some 710,000 distinct CDR3 sequences, 20% to 25% of them seen only once. V lost 2 bases to trimming and J lost 5 bases, with 9 bases between them. Germline V gives CDR1 SQVTM, CDR2 ANQGSEA. The CDR3 loop spans 12 amino acids. This clonotype was detected a few times. The TCR comes from a man aged 70-80 years in good health. The sequenced sample consisted of blood. The chain combines TRBV29-1 with TRBJ2-5, with D possibly TRBD1 on 6 matching bases. The CDR3 reads CSVELGGETQYF. CDR3 DNA sequence: TGCAGCGTTGAACTAGGGGGTGAGACCCAGTACTTC.